The 10 T cell receptor beta chains in this list originate from one sample, sequenced in a study of tumor-infiltrating T cells and Merkel cell polyomavirus (dated 2017 in TCRdb). General notes on the study: In Merkel cell carcinoma patients, the study investigated CD8+ T cells specific for the Merkel cell polyomavirus KLL epitope.

The library came from the immunoSEQ multiplex PCR assay. TCRdb took this table from immuneACCESS and kept in-frame rearrangements with V and J called. Such tables lack part of the clones; where checked against another copy, unresolved V genes explain under half of the gap, and the rest is unexplained. This sample gives more than 20,000 clones in total; 70% to 90% of them show up just once. In total, the top ten clones hold approximately 3% of the sample. Robust positive staining for Merkel cell polyomavirus Large T antigen was observed by immunohistochemistry in the tumors of all patients. The source material was lymph node tissue. The receptors stem from a man aged 50-60 years with Merkel cell carcinoma.

J is TRBJ2-4 and V is TRBV5-1, with 7 bases matching TRBD1. The CDR3 extends over 13 amino acids. J gave up 5 bases and V 4 bases, and 3 bases lay outside the gene matches. Germline CDR1 reads SGHRS; CDR2 reads YFSETQ. This CDR3 is CASSRDSQNIQYF. CDR3 DNA sequence: TGCGCCAGCAGCCGGGACAGCCAAAACATTCAGTACTTC.

Here the CDR3 reads CASSASIAWTSGEGWADTQYF. CDR3 nucleotide sequence: TGTGCCAGCAGCGCGTCAATAGCCTGGACTAGCGGAGAGGGTTGGGCAGATACGCAGTATTTT. V usage is TRBV7-3 and J usage is TRBJ2-3; 10 bases are shared with TRBD2. CDR1 and CDR2 from the germline V gene are SGHTA and FQGTGA. This CDR3 is built from 21 residues. Unmatched junction bases numbered 24, after V lost 5 bases and J lost 4 bases.

This clone has more than one count but fewer than ten. This rearrangement joins TRBV30 to TRBJ1-6; perhaps TRBD1 as D (6 bases). The V end lost 7 bases, the J end lost 9 bases, and 19 bases lay between the germline ends. Germline CDR1 GTSNPN, CDR2 SVGIG (reference sequence). The CDR3 contains 14 residues. The CDR3 region has the DNA TGTGCCTCGATGACGGCGGCAGGGGTTTCACCCCTCCACTTT. It yields the protein CASMTAAGVSPLHF. Based on the CDR3 plus reference TRBV30 and TRBJ1-6, the full variable domain is SQTIHQWPATLVQPVGSPLSLECTVEGTSNPNLYWYRQAAGRGLQLLFYSVGIGQISSEVPQNLSASRPQDRQFILSSKKLLLSDSGFYLCASMTAAGVSPLHFGNGTRLTVT.

The J gene is TRBJ1-4, the V gene TRBV5-1; 9 bases align to TRBD1. Germline lookup yields CDR1 SGHRS and CDR2 YFSETQ. This CDR3 is 15 amino acids long. V lost 4 bases to trimming and J lost 7 bases; unmatched junction nucleotides: 8. CDR3 loop: CASSPGTGLGEKLFF. The CDR3 DNA is TGCGCCAGCAGCCCCGGGACAGGGTTGGGTGAAAAACTGTTTTTT.

The V call is TRBV7-8, the J call TRBJ2-3; 8 nucleotides line up with TRBD2. Germline V gene data show CDR1 as SGHVS and CDR2 as FQNEAQ. V lost 6 bases and J lost 3; bases outside the gene matches: 5. The CDR3 has 14 residues. Here the CDR3 DNA reads TGTGCCAGCAGATTTAAGCGGGAGACAGATACGCAGTATTTT. Residues: CASRFKRETDTQYF.

The gene calls are TRBV6-6 and TRBJ1-1; 7 bases map to TRBD1. Germline assignment: CDR1 MNHNY and CDR2 SVGAGI (reference sequence). J lost 5 bases, V lost 6 bases, and 9 bases had no gene match. This CDR3 has 14 residues. The CDR3: CASRTKTGRTEAFF. CDR3 sequence (DNA): TGTGCCAGCAGGACAAAGACAGGGCGAACTGAAGCTTTCTTT.

The chain joins TRBV27 to TRBJ2-7, with 9 bases that match TRBD1. Germline V lookup: CDR1 MNHEY, CDR2 SMNVEV (reference sequence). The V segment lost 4 bases and the J segment 2 bases; nucleotides outside the gene matches: 6. This CDR3 region has 15 residues. CDR3 loop: CASSSPGQGTYEQYF. CDR3 bases: TGTGCCAGCAGTTCTCCGGGACAGGGTACCTACGAGCAGTACTTC.

This clone was detected only once. The chain joins TRBV7-3 to TRBJ2-1, with D possibly matching TRBD2 (6 bases). Trimming removed 4 bases at V and 2 bases at J, with 12 bases between. The CDR3 is made up of 15 amino acids. Germline V gives CDR1 SGHTA, CDR2 FQGTGA. The CDR3 loop is CASSSGTGAYNEQFF. CDR3 in DNA: TGTGCCAGCAGCTCCGGGACTGGGGCCTACAATGAGCAGTTCTTC.

This chain links TRBV9 with TRBJ2-7, with 12 bases identical to TRBD1. Germline V gene data show CDR1 as SGDLS and CDR2 as YYNGEE. The CDR3 spans 19 residues. Trimming cost V 3 bases and J 0 bases; bases outside gene matches: 13. In nucleotides, the CDR3 is TGTGCCAGCAGCGGGGACAGGGGGCACTTTTCACTTAGCTCCTACGAGCAGTACTTC. It is translated as CASSGDRGHFSLSSYEQYF.

This clone is labeled as medium-sized. The rearrangement uses TRBV5-4 and TRBJ2-5; 10 bases are shared with TRBD2. The CDR3 extends over 16 amino acids. J gave up 0 bases and V 4 bases, and 6 bases lay outside the gene matches. Germline V gene data show CDR1 as SGHNT and CDR2 as YYREEE (reference sequence). The CDR3: CASSGTSGINQETQYF. CDR3 sequence (DNA): TGTGCCAGCAGCGGTACTAGCGGGATCAACCAAGAGACCCAGTACTTC.